The 9 T cell receptor beta chains below come from one sample, sequenced in a study of blood T cell repertoires in COVID-19. This table comes from immunoSEQ multiplex PCR, and its TCRdb copy is limited to in-frame clones, with some not included. The sample lists 200,000 to 250,000 clones; about nine tenths were seen once. The source material was peripheral blood. Source of these receptors: a man aged 60 to 69 with acute or convalescent COVID-19.

This rearrangement joins TRBV12-3 or TRBV12-4 to TRBJ1-1; the D is unclear. Deletions cut 3 bases from V and 11 bases from J, with 10 bases between. The CDR3 consists of 11 residues. CDR3 DNA sequence: TGTGCCAGCAGTTTCCGGAACGGGGCTTTCTTT. This sequence encodes CASSFRNGAFF.

V gene TRBV7-9 combines with J gene TRBJ2-2; D unclear. Germline values: CDR1 SEHNR, CDR2 FQNEAQ (reference sequence). V shed 2 bases and J shed 13 bases, with 11 bases lying between them. CDR3 size: 12 residues. CDR3 protein: CASSLLSVGLFF. The CDR3 nucleotides read TGTGCCAGCAGCTTATTGTCGGTTGGGCTGTTTTTT.

J is TRBJ2-3 and V is TRBV6-2 or TRBV6-3, with TRBD1 matching 9 bases. This CDR3 comprises 16 residues. Germline loops: CDR1 MNHEY, CDR2 SVGEGT. Germline trimming cut 2 bases from V and 2 bases from J; bases unmatched to any gene: 5. The CDR3 region is CASSYETGGLTDTQYF. CDR3 coding DNA: TGTGCCAGCAGTTACGAAACAGGGGGCCTCACAGATACGCAGTATTTT.

About this clone itself: The junction shows a germline mismatch at one end, possibly a read error. V usage is TRBV6-5 and J usage is TRBJ1-1; D not certain. The CDR3 loop spans 16 amino acids. Germline lookup yields CDR1 MNHEY and CDR2 SVGAGI. The CDR3 region has the DNA TGTGCCAGCAGTTACTCGAGTAAAGTAATGAAGACTGAAGCTTTCTTT. Translated, it gives CASSYSSKVMKTEAFF.

J is TRBJ1-1 and V is TRBV5-5, with 11 bases that match TRBD1. V dropped 5 bases and J dropped 2; count of bases not matched to a gene: 8. This CDR3 has 16 residues. Germline loops: CDR1 SGHKS, CDR2 YYEKEE (reference sequence). The CDR3 sequence is CASRRGQGVFNTEAFF. The CDR3 DNA sequence: TGTGCCAGCAGGCGGGGACAGGGGGTTTTTAACACTGAAGCTTTCTTT.

The chain joins TRBV19 to TRBJ1-5; 9 bases map to TRBD1. CDR1 is LNHDA and CDR2 is SQIVND in the germline V gene (reference sequence). The V segment lost 5 bases and the J segment 1 base; nucleotides outside the gene matches: 6. This CDR3 is 16 amino acids long. CDR3 DNA sequence: TGTGCCAGTAGTGTCCCTGGGACAGGGAGCAATCAGCCCCAGCATTTT. Its protein is CASSVPGTGSNQPQHF.

The chain couples TRBV5-1 to TRBJ1-5; D is unresolved. The V gene's germline CDR1 is SGHRS and CDR2 YFSETQ. The V end was cut by 0 bases, the J end by 0 bases, with 7 bases between. CDR3 length equals 15 residues. For the CDR3, the DNA is TGCGCCAGCAGCTTGGGTGGCAGTAGCAATCAGCCCCAGCATTTT. It translates to CASSLGGSSNQPQHF.

V gene TRBV7-8 combines with J gene TRBJ1-5; TRBD1 agrees at 8 bases. The trim removed 3 bases at V and 6 bases at J, leaving 4 bases unmatched. Germline CDR1 and CDR2: SGHVS and FQNEAQ. The CDR3 runs 14 residues. The CDR3 protein is CASSLNRGSQPQHF. CDR3 bases: TGTGCCAGCAGCTTGAACAGGGGGAGTCAGCCCCAGCATTTT.

The V gene is TRBV11-2, the J gene TRBJ2-1; the match to TRBD2 covers 7 bases. CDR1 and CDR2 from the germline V gene are SGHAT and FQNNGV. V was clipped by 1 base and J by 8 bases; unmatched bases: 8. There are 15 residues in the CDR3. This CDR3 reads CASSLAGDRGDEQFF. CDR3 nucleotide sequence: TGTGCCAGCAGCTTAGCCGGGGACCGGGGGGATGAGCAGTTCTTC.